This T cell receptor beta chain was retrieved from a study of radiation and T cells in renal cell carcinoma. Study-wide findings and caveats: Top tumor clonotypes rose in blood 2 weeks post-radiation, then contracted. Pretreatment tumor biopsies were lacking, so baseline clonotypes are unknown.

Concerning this clone: Antigen: not known.

The method was immunoSEQ multiplex PCR; TCRdb's version includes in-frame clones alone and lacks a portion of them. The profile covers about 49,000 clones, with 83% appearing a single time and 31% taken by the ten largest. Time point given: baseline pretreatment blood. The treatment: 15 Gy SBRT to primary tumor, nephrectomy 4 weeks later. The tumor was a clear cell renal cell carcinoma. The V gene's germline CDR1 is MNHNS and CDR2 SASEGT. Trimming at V came to 2 bases and at J to 10 bases, leaving 16 bases not matched to a gene. CDR3 length: 17 amino acids. The sample consisted of blood, taken from a patient whose treatment included radiotherapy and nephrectomy. The clonotype originates from a woman in her sixties or seventies with renal cell carcinoma. The rearrangement uses TRBV6-1 and TRBJ1-4, with TRBD1 matching 7 bases. CDR3 in DNA: TGTGCCAGCAGTGAAAGGCCCATTGAGGGGGCAGGAGCAAAACTGTTTTTT. It encodes CASSERPIEGAGAKLFF.